This T cell receptor beta chain appears in the sequencing data of a study of T cells in tuberculosis. Time point of the sample: new active TB diagnosis, blood taken before or within 7 days of starting treatment. This clone turned up a few times. CDR1 LNHDA and CDR2 SQIVND come from the germline V gene (reference sequence). The CDR3 covers 14 residues. The ends lost 6 bases at V and 4 bases at J; junction bases unmatched: 7. Profiling relied on immunoSEQ multiplex PCR, and the TCRdb table lists in-frame clones only, not all of them. The sample lists about 30,000 clones, about 92% occurring once. The sample here was PBMCs, taken at tuberculosis diagnosis. The chain joins TRBV19 to TRBJ1-2; TRBD1 agrees at 8 bases. The sequence came from an adult with tuberculosis. The CDR3 DNA reads as TGTGCCAGTAGCGTCGACAGGGGTCCCTATGGCTACACCTTC. Amino acids: CASSVDRGPYGYTF.